The 14 T cell receptor beta chains presented below share a single source sample, sequenced in a study of blood T cell repertoires in COVID-19. The method was immunoSEQ multiplex PCR; TCRdb's version includes in-frame clones alone and lacks a portion of them. This sample has around 260,000 clones, with about 85% found just once. Material: peripheral blood. These receptor sequences come from a man in his 60s who had recovered from COVID-19.

The chain carries TRBV15 and TRBJ1-1; a weak D match, TRBD1 (5 bases). The germline V gene encodes CDR1 LNHNV and CDR2 YYDKDF (reference sequence). The CDR3 runs 14 residues. Trimming took off 2 bases at V and 1 base at J, with 8 bases between the two ends. The CDR3, as DNA: TGTGCCACCAGCAGACCTGGACAGAACACTGAAGCTTTCTTT. Protein product: CATSRPGQNTEAFF.

V gene TRBV2 combines with J gene TRBJ2-3, with 11 bases identical to TRBD1. The V segment lost 8 bases and the J segment 1 base; nucleotides outside the gene matches: 5. CDR1 and CDR2 from the germline V gene are SNHLY and FYNNEI. The CDR3 is 15 amino acids. The chain's CDR3 is CASWGQGEGTDTQYF. CDR3 DNA: TGTGCCAGCTGGGGACAGGGGGAGGGCACAGATACGCAGTATTTT.

The chain couples TRBV19 to TRBJ2-5, with 16 nucleotides matching TRBD2. CDR3 length: 17 amino acids. Looked up from germline, CDR1 is LNHDA and CDR2 is SQIVND (reference sequence). Trimming took 4 bases from V and 4 from J; bases not matched to a gene: 6. CDR3 sequence (DNA): TGTGCCAGTAGTAGAGGGACTAGCGGGGGGGCCGCAGAGACCCAGTACTTC. Amino acids: CASSRGTSGGAAETQYF.

The chain recombines TRBV11-1 with TRBJ2-2, with 8 bases identical to TRBD1. Germline V CDR1 and CDR2: SGHAT, FQDESV (reference sequence). Germline trimming cut 4 bases from V and 2 bases from J; bases unmatched to any gene: 6. The CDR3 is 16 residues long. Here the CDR3 reads CASSSYGQGNTGELFF. The CDR3 region has the DNA TGTGCCAGCAGCTCCTACGGACAGGGAAACACCGGGGAGCTGTTTTTT.

This chain connects TRBV6-6 to TRBJ1-2, with D hard to call. The germline gives CDR1 MNHNY, CDR2 SVGAGI (reference sequence). Trimming stripped 6 bases from V and 3 bases from J, with 14 bases between. There are 14 residues in the CDR3. The CDR3 bases are TGTGCCAGCAGAACTTCCCTGGCGGACTATGGCTACACCTTC. It specifies CASRTSLADYGYTF.

This clone has a handful of counts. V gene TRBV9 combines with J gene TRBJ1-2, with 8 bases fitting TRBD1. There are 14 residues in the CDR3. The germline CDR1 and CDR2 sequences are SGDLS and YYNGEE. The trim removed 3 bases at V and 2 bases at J, leaving 3 bases unmatched. CDR3 coding DNA: TGTGCCAGCAGCGGGACAGGGTCAAACTATGGCTACACCTTC. Translating it yields CASSGTGSNYGYTF.

The chain combines TRBV19 with TRBJ2-7, with D possibly matching TRBD1 (6 bases). Germline V gene data show CDR1 as LNHDA and CDR2 as SQIVND (reference sequence). The CDR3 loop spans 14 amino acids. V lost 3 bases and J 3 bases, leaving 12 bases between the germline ends. The CDR3 is CASSIAQGHYEQYF. CDR3 nucleotides: TGTGCCAGTAGTATCGCACAGGGACACTACGAGCAGTACTTC.

In this sample, this clone turned up once. The chain uses TRBV30 and TRBJ1-5; unclear D gene. V lost 0 bases and J lost 5, with 8 bases in between. Per the germline V gene, CDR1 is GTSNPN and CDR2 is SVGIG (reference sequence). CDR3 length: 13 residues. CDR3 in DNA: TGTGCCTGGAGTGTACTCGGGGATCAGCCCCAGCATTTT. Residues: CAWSVLGDQPQHF.

The chain combines TRBV4-1 with TRBJ2-7, with 7 bases identical to TRBD1. V trimming: 2 bases; J trimming: 1 base; junction bases outside the gene matches: 11. The CDR3 has 17 residues. Germline values: CDR1 MGHRA, CDR2 YSYEKL. CDR3 residues: CASSQPDRVEGSYEQYF. The CDR3 DNA reads as TGCGCCAGCAGCCAACCCGACAGGGTCGAGGGTTCCTACGAGCAGTACTTC.

The rearrangement uses TRBV13 and TRBJ1-6; D possibly corresponds to TRBD1 (5 bases). Germline V gene lookup returns CDR1 PRHDT and CDR2 FYEKMQ (reference sequence). Trimming pared 8 bases from V and 10 bases from J, leaving 21 bases between. The CDR3 has 15 amino acids. CDR3 sequence: CASGRAASLGSPLHF. As DNA, the CDR3 is TGTGCCAGCGGCAGGGCGGCTTCCCTCGGGTCACCCCTCCACTTT. The whole variable domain, filled in from reference TRBV13 and TRBJ1-6, reads AAGVIQSPRHLIKEKRETATLKCYPIPRHDTVYWYQQGPGQDPQFLISFYEKMQSDKGSIPDRFSAQQFSDYHSELNMSSLELGDSALYFCASGRAASLGSPLHFGNGTRLTVT.

J is TRBJ2-1 and V is TRBV7-7, with D tentatively TRBD2 (7 bases). Germline V CDR1 and CDR2: SSHAT, FNYEAQ (reference sequence). The CDR3 consists of 14 residues. V was cut by 5 bases and J by 8 bases, with 16 bases left in between. The CDR3 loop reads CASSPGGGRDEQFF. CDR3 DNA sequence: TGTGCCAGCAGCCCGGGCGGGGGCAGAGATGAGCAGTTCTTC.

The chain recombines TRBV30 with TRBJ2-7, with D perhaps matching TRBD2 (5 bases). The CDR3 runs to 15 residues. V was shortened by 2 bases and J by 0 bases, with 14 bases between the two germline ends. The germline CDR1 and CDR2 sequences are GTSNPN and SVGIG (reference sequence). DNA of the CDR3: TGTGCCTGGAGTCGTTCGGGATGGGGCTCCTACGAGCAGTACTTC. Translating it yields CAWSRSGWGSYEQYF.

The chain links TRBV27 to TRBJ2-4; D is perhaps TRBD2 (6 bases). The CDR3 consists of 20 residues. The germline V gene encodes CDR1 MNHEY and CDR2 SMNVEV (reference sequence). Trimming cost V 1 base and J 0 bases, with 22 bases left between them. CDR3 loop: CASSLWGGHVTDIAKNIQYF. Written as DNA, the CDR3 is TGTGCCAGCAGTTTATGGGGAGGCCATGTCACTGACATAGCCAAAAACATTCAGTACTTC.

The chain is built from TRBV4-2 and TRBJ1-2; possibly TRBD1 for D (6 bases). This CDR3 spans 16 amino acids. The V gene lost 2 bases and the J gene lost 0 bases, with 13 bases spanning the gap. Germline CDR1 reads LGHNA; CDR2 reads YNFKEQ. CDR3 sequence (DNA): TGTGCCAGCAGCCAACCAGGACAGTTTCCTAACTATGGCTACACCTTC. It is translated as CASSQPGQFPNYGYTF.